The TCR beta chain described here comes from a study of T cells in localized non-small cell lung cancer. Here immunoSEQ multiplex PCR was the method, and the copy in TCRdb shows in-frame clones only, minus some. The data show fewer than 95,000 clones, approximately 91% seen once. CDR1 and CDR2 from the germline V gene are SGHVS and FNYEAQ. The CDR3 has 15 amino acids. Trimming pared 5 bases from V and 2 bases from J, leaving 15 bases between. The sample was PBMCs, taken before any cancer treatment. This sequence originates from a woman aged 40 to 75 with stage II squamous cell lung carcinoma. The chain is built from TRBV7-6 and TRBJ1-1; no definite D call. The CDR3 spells CASSPMVDGNTEAFF. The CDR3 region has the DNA TGTGCCAGCAGCCCAATGGTGGACGGAAACACTGAAGCTTTCTTT.